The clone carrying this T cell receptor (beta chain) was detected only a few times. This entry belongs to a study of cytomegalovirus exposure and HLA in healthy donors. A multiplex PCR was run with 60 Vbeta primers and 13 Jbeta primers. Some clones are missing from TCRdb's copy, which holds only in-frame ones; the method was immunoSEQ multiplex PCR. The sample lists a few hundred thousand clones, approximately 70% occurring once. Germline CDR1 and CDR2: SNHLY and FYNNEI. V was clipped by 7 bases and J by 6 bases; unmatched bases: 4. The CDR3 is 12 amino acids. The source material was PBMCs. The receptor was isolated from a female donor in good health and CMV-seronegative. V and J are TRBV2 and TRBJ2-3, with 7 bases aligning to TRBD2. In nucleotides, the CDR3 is TGTGCCAGCAATAGGGACTACGATACGCAGTATTTT. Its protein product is CASNRDYDTQYF.